Presented here are 20 T cell receptor beta chains from one specimen sequenced in a study of T cell responses to AZD1222 COVID-19 vaccine. Clones were read by immunoSEQ multiplex PCR, and TCRdb kept only the in-frame ones, dropping some. Of about 110,000 clones in the sample, around 90% were seen once. This specimen was peripheral blood, taken 28 days after the second AZD1222 dose. Receptors were obtained from an adult who received the AZD1222 COVID-19 vaccine.

The chain is built from TRBV27 and TRBJ2-5; the D gene is possibly TRBD1 (6 bases). There are 14 residues in the CDR3. Trimming left V 4 bases short and J 5 bases short, with 14 bases between. Germline V lookup: CDR1 MNHEY, CDR2 SMNVEV (reference sequence). The CDR3 DNA reads TGTGCCAGCAGTTCTACAGGGTTAGGGGAGACCCAGTACTTC. Translation gives CASSSTGLGETQYF.

The genes are TRBV4-2 and TRBJ2-1, with D perhaps matching TRBD1 (5 bases). CDR1 is LGHNA, CDR2 YNFKEQ, per germline. Trimming shortened V by 0 bases and J by 8 bases, and 8 bases separated the two germline ends. The CDR3 contains 13 residues. The DNA for the CDR3 is TGTGCCAGCAGCCAAGAAGGGGTACATGAGCAGTTCTTC. This codes for CASSQEGVHEQFF.

The chain carries TRBV9 and TRBJ2-1; the D gene is possibly TRBD2 (7 bases). Trimming took off 0 bases at V and 9 bases at J, with 19 bases between the two ends. The CDR3 is 16 residues long. Germline V gene data show CDR1 as SGDLS and CDR2 as YYNGEE. The DNA of the CDR3 is TGTGCCAGCAGCGTAGGATTTGAGGGGGGGCCAGTTGAGCAGTTCTTC. Translated, it gives CASSVGFEGGPVEQFF.

The V call is TRBV29-1, the J call TRBJ1-4; TRBD1 matches 7 bases. Germline V gene lookup returns CDR1 SQVTM and CDR2 ANQGSEA. The length of the CDR3 is 13 residues. The ends lost 8 bases at V and 2 bases at J; junction bases unmatched: 5. Here the CDR3 DNA reads TGCAGCTTTCAGGGGGGCACTAATGAAAAACTGTTTTTT. It yields the protein CSFQGGTNEKLFF.

Concerning this clone itself: The junction shows a germline mismatch at one end, possibly a read error. The CDR3 coding sequence is TGTGCCAGCAGCGACTCGGACGAGACCGAAGCTTTCTTT. Amino acid sequence: CASSDSDETEAFF. The rearrangement joins TRBV6-4 to TRBJ1-1; no clear D. Per the germline V gene, CDR1 is MRHNA and CDR2 is SNTAGT. The CDR3 is made up of 13 amino acids.

The chain combines TRBV5-1 with TRBJ2-2, with D possibly TRBD1 on 6 matching bases. Germline CDR1 SGHRS, CDR2 YFSETQ. The CDR3 loop spans 16 amino acids. The V end lost 6 bases, the J end lost 0 bases, and 15 bases lay between the germline ends. Here the CDR3 reads CASNPRTDANTGELFF. Here the CDR3 DNA reads TGCGCCAGCAATCCTCGGACAGACGCGAACACCGGGGAGCTGTTTTTT.

This chain uses TRBV7-2 with TRBJ2-5; 7 bases are shared with TRBD2. With 5 bases clipped from V and 1 base from J, the junction kept 4 bases outside the gene matches. CDR1 is SGHTA, CDR2 FQGNSA, per germline. The CDR3 has 14 residues. The chain's CDR3 is CASSGGGSQETQYF. CDR3 bases: TGTGCCAGCAGCGGGGGGGGGTCCCAAGAGACCCAGTACTTC.

This clone has just one count. The V and J genes are TRBV28 and TRBJ1-6; TRBD1 is a possible D gene (6 bases). The CDR3 sequence is 15 residues long. The germline gives CDR1 MDHEN, CDR2 SYDVKM. V lost 5 bases to trimming and J lost 9 bases, with 17 bases between them. The DNA for the CDR3 is TGTGCCAGCAGTCCCAAACGGGGGGCCCGTTCACCCCTCCACTTT. Residues: CASSPKRGARSPLHF.

This rearrangement joins TRBV19 to TRBJ1-2; 11 positions match TRBD1. Trimming removed 8 bases from V and 7 bases from J; junction bases left unmatched: 15. CDR1 and CDR2 from the germline V gene are LNHDA and SQIVND (reference sequence). CDR3 length: 16 amino acids. This CDR3 reads CASAPWGTGGDGGYTF. The CDR3 DNA sequence: TGTGCCAGTGCTCCCTGGGGGACAGGGGGAGACGGTGGCTACACCTTC.

This clone was counted a single time. This chain joins TRBV7-2 and TRBJ1-1, with D uncertain. This CDR3 has 14 amino acids. CDR1 SGHTA and CDR2 FQGNSA come from the germline V gene. Trimming shortened V by 1 base and J by 8 bases, and 14 bases separated the two germline ends. The DNA of the CDR3 is TGTGCCAGCAGCTTAGTTACGGCAACGGGGGAAGCTTTCTTT. Its translation is CASSLVTATGEAFF.

The chain recombines TRBV5-6 with TRBJ1-2; the D gene is possibly TRBD1 (5 bases). V was shortened by 3 bases and J by 4 bases, with 16 bases between the two germline ends. The CDR3 is 15 amino acids. CDR1 SGHDT and CDR2 YYEEEE come from the germline V gene. CDR3 bases: TGTGCCAGCAGCTGGGAGCAGGGAAGGAGCTATGGCTACACCTTC. It is translated as CASSWEQGRSYGYTF.

The genes are TRBV5-8 and TRBJ2-5; 7 nucleotides line up with TRBD1. The J segment lost 5 bases and the V segment lost 5 bases, leaving 6 bases of the junction unmatched. This CDR3 spans 13 amino acids. CDR1 SGHTS and CDR2 YDEGEE come from the germline V gene. CDR3 nucleotide sequence: TGTGCCAGCAGTCGACAGGGCGGGGAGACCCAGTACTTC. Residues: CASSRQGGETQYF. The entire variable domain, with the rest obtained from reference TRBV5-8 and TRBJ2-5, is as follows: EAGVTQSPTHLIKTRGQQATLRCSPISGHTSVYWYQQALGLGLQFLLWYDEGEERNRGNFPPRFSGRQFPNYSSELNVNALELEDSALYLCASSRQGGETQYFGPGTRLLVL.

The rearrangement joins TRBV5-1 to TRBJ1-4; the D gene is possibly TRBD1 (5 bases). CDR3 size: 17 residues. Germline V CDR1 and CDR2: SGHRS, YFSETQ. V gave up 3 bases and J gave up 3 bases, with 18 bases separating them. The CDR3 DNA follows: TGCGCCAGCAGCTCGACCTCCGGGGGTGTTTCTAATGAAAAACTGTTTTTT. Its protein is CASSSTSGGVSNEKLFF.

Turning to this clone: The same CDR3 arises from other DNA sequences in this sample as well. This chain connects TRBV5-1 to TRBJ1-4, with unresolved D. Between the trimmed V and J ends, which lost 3 bases and 0 bases, there was a span of 9 bases. CDR3 length: 15 residues. Germline V gene data show CDR1 as SGHRS and CDR2 as YFSETQ. CDR3 nucleotide sequence: TGCGCCAGCAGCTCCGAAGGCTCAACTAATGAAAAACTGTTTTTT. As protein: CASSSEGSTNEKLFF.

This clone was seen just once. The CDR3 loop is CSASGRNYGYTF. DNA for the CDR3: TGCAGTGCTAGTGGTCGGAACTATGGCTACACCTTC. The chain joins TRBV20-1 to TRBJ1-2; unclear D gene. The V end lost 3 bases, the J end lost 2 bases, and 7 bases lay between the germline ends. The CDR3 consists of 12 residues. CDR1 and CDR2 from the germline V gene are DFQATT and SNEGSKA (reference sequence).

The V and J genes are TRBV6-1 and TRBJ1-1; the D gene is possibly TRBD1 (6 bases). The CDR3 consists of 13 residues. V was clipped by 5 bases and J by 3 bases, with 10 bases between them. Germline V gene data show CDR1 as MNHNS and CDR2 as SASEGT. CDR3 amino acids: CASSLNRDTEAFF. In DNA, the CDR3 is TGTGCCAGCAGTTTGAACAGGGACACTGAAGCTTTCTTT.

This clone was observed a single time. The chain joins TRBV6-1 to TRBJ1-4; possibly TRBD1 for D (6 bases). The CDR3 loop spans 17 amino acids. The ends were cut back, 1 base at V and 0 bases at J, with 12 bases in the middle. The germline V gene has CDR1 MNHNS and CDR2 SASEGT. In nucleotides, the CDR3 is TGTGCCAGCAGTGAAGGGAGGGGGTTTGCAACTAATGAAAAACTGTTTTTT. It encodes CASSEGRGFATNEKLFF.

This chain joins TRBV14 and TRBJ2-1; D gene unclear. This CDR3 is 15 amino acids long. Looked up from germline, CDR1 is SGHDN and CDR2 is FVKESK. Trimming removed 6 bases at V and 0 bases at J, with 12 bases between. The DNA for the CDR3 is TGTGCCAGCAGGCGGACCGTTAGCTCCTACAATGAGCAGTTCTTC. Protein sequence: CASRRTVSSYNEQFF.

This rearrangement joins TRBV25-1 to TRBJ1-1, with D unclear. This CDR3 has 15 amino acids. The ends were cut back, 2 bases at V and 4 bases at J, with 14 bases in the middle. Germline assignment: CDR1 MGHDK and CDR2 SYGVNS. DNA of the CDR3: TGTGCCAGCAGTGAACTGCCGGGCCAACGCACTGAAGCTTTCTTT. It is translated as CASSELPGQRTEAFF.

The DNA of the CDR3 is TGTGCCAGCAGTTCGGGGGGGAATTCACCCCTCCACTTT. Translated, it gives CASSSGGNSPLHF. The chain employs TRBV12-3 or TRBV12-4 and TRBJ1-6; tentatively, D is TRBD1 (5 bases). The CDR3 contains 13 residues. With 4 bases removed from V and 7 bases from J, the gap between germline ends came to 8 bases.